Presented here are 16 T cell receptor beta chains from one specimen sequenced in a study of lymphopenia after photon versus proton radiotherapy. Sequencing was performed with immunoSEQ multiplex PCR; in TCRdb, only in-frame clones are kept and a portion is missing. The repertoire holds tens of thousands of clones, with nearly 95% as singletons. The starting material was peripheral blood, obtained from a patient treated with photon-based radiotherapy. These receptors all stem from a woman aged 45-60 years with cholangiocarcinoma.

J is TRBJ1-2 and V is TRBV19, with TRBD1 as a possible D gene (6 bases). CDR3 length: 15 amino acids. The germline V and J ends were trimmed by 6 bases and 3 bases, with 17 bases remaining between them. Germline CDR1 LNHDA, CDR2 SQIVND (reference sequence). The CDR3 loop reads CASRLMGASYYGYTF. The DNA of the CDR3 is TGTGCCAGTAGGTTAATGGGGGCCTCCTACTATGGCTACACCTTC. The complete variable domain, with remaining parts taken from reference TRBV19 and TRBJ1-2, reads DGGITQSPKYLFRKEGQNVTLSCEQNLNHDAMYWYRQDPGQGLRLIYYSQIVNDFQKGDIAEGYSVSREKKESFPLTVTSAQKNPTAFYLCASRLMGASYYGYTFGSGTRLTVV.

The V gene is TRBV5-4, the J gene TRBJ2-3, with a tentative D call TRBD2 (6 bases). V lost 0 bases and J lost 0, with 11 bases in between. Germline CDR1 is SGHNT and CDR2 is YYREEE (reference sequence). The CDR3 covers 16 residues. CDR3 nucleotide sequence: TGTGCCAGCAGCTTGGCCTGGCGGGGAAGCACAGATACGCAGTATTTT. It yields the protein CASSLAWRGSTDTQYF.

The chain couples TRBV10-3 to TRBJ1-1, with D unclear. V was shortened by 7 bases and J by 5 bases, with 14 bases between the two germline ends. This CDR3 region has 13 residues. Germline V gene data show CDR1 as ENHRY and CDR2 as SYGVKD. CDR3 region: CAITDPGVTEAFF. The CDR3, as DNA: TGTGCCATCACCGATCCAGGAGTTACTGAAGCTTTCTTT.

Points on this clone: This sample includes further DNA sequences coding for the same CDR3. The chain couples TRBV7-2 to TRBJ1-5, with no clear D. V was clipped by 2 bases and J by 5 bases, with 10 bases between them. Germline CDR1 SGHTA, CDR2 FQGNSA. The length of the CDR3 is 14 residues. Here the CDR3 DNA reads TGTGCCAGCAGCTTATTGTCCGGGGATCAGCCCCAGCATTTT. Amino acids: CASSLLSGDQPQHF.

The rearrangement links TRBV7-2 to TRBJ1-1; no clear D. Trimming cost V 8 bases and J 1 base, with 14 bases left between them. Germline lookup yields CDR1 SGHTA and CDR2 FQGNSA. The CDR3 runs 14 residues. CDR3 sequence (DNA): TGTGCCAGCCACTCTGATCTGTGGAACACTGAAGCTTTCTTT. This codes for CASHSDLWNTEAFF.

This chain uses TRBV6-5 with TRBJ1-1; no reliable D call. Trimming pared 6 bases from V and 5 bases from J, leaving 7 bases between. CDR3 length: 11 residues. The germline V gene encodes CDR1 MNHEY and CDR2 SVGAGI. CDR3 bases: TGTGCCAGCAGACTAGGAACTGAAGCTTTCTTT. Protein: CASRLGTEAFF.

The chain employs TRBV18 and TRBJ1-1; no clear D gene. Trimming cost V 5 bases and J 0 bases, with 19 bases left between them. Germline V gene data show CDR1 as KGHSH and CDR2 as LQKENI. The CDR3 runs 17 residues. The CDR3: CASSDQQIGTMNTEAFF. CDR3 nucleotides: TGTGCCAGCTCAGATCAACAGATCGGTACTATGAACACTGAAGCTTTCTTT.

The chain uses TRBV7-7 and TRBJ1-1, with 7 bases matching TRBD1. The CDR3 consists of 14 residues. Germline V gene data show CDR1 as SSHAT and CDR2 as FNYEAQ (reference sequence). The V gene end was trimmed by 5 bases and the J gene end by 3 bases; junction bases not matched to a gene: 6. The CDR3 sequence is CASSPWDSYTEAFF. The CDR3, as DNA: TGTGCCAGCAGCCCGTGGGACAGTTACACTGAAGCTTTCTTT.

The V and J genes are TRBV7-2 and TRBJ2-7; D call uncertain. CDR3 size: 14 residues. Germline CDR1 and CDR2: SGHTA and FQGNSA. Deletions cut 1 base from V and 4 bases from J, with 11 bases between. The CDR3 sequence: CASSLGGRLYEQYF. DNA of the CDR3: TGTGCCAGCAGCTTAGGTGGGCGGCTTTACGAGCAGTACTTC.

V is TRBV21-1 and J is TRBJ1-5; the DNA was not compared with TRBD1, the D call given in the table. TRBV21-1 constitutes a pseudogene. This CDR3 spans 19 amino acids. The CDR3 bases are TGTGCCAGCAGCACCGAGGACCGCTTGTACAGGGGCAGCAATCAGCCCCAGCATTTT. This sequence encodes CASSTEDRLYRGSNQPQHF.

This clone occurred once. This chain connects TRBV9 to TRBJ1-2; perhaps TRBD1 as D (6 bases). The V and J ends lost 5 bases and 4 bases respectively, with 18 bases between them. Germline V gene sequence: CDR1 SGDLS, CDR2 YYNGEE. The CDR3 covers 15 residues. The CDR3 loop is CASSGGTGSGYGYTF. The CDR3 region has the DNA TGTGCCAGCAGTGGGGGAACAGGGTCGGGCTATGGCTACACCTTC. Full variable domain (outside the CDR3, taken from reference TRBV9 and TRBJ1-2): DSGVTQTPKHLITATGQRVTLRCSPRSGDLSVYWYQQSLDQGLQFLIQYYNGEERAKGNILERFSAQQFPDLHSELNLSSLELGDSALYFCASSGGTGSGYGYTFGSGTRLTVV.

The rearrangement uses TRBV27 and TRBJ1-5; 7 bases align to TRBD1. Germline lookup yields CDR1 MNHEY and CDR2 SMNVEV (reference sequence). With 2 bases clipped from V and 1 base from J, the junction kept 5 bases outside the gene matches. The CDR3 length is 16 residues. CDR3 sequence (DNA): TGTGCCAGCAGTTTACTCCGGGACAGAAGCAATCAGCCCCAGCATTTT. It translates to CASSLLRDRSNQPQHF.

This clone was observed a few times. This sequence joins TRBV10-3 and TRBJ2-7; no definite D call. In germline, CDR1 is ENHRY, CDR2 SYGVKD. The CDR3 contains 13 residues. Trimming stripped 3 bases from V and 4 bases from J, with 10 bases between. The CDR3 reads CAISESVMYEQYF. CDR3 DNA: TGTGCCATCAGTGAATCAGTAATGTACGAGCAGTACTTC.

This clone was observed once. The rearrangement links TRBV9 to TRBJ1-6; D might be TRBD1 (6 bases). From germline, CDR1 is SGDLS and CDR2 YYNGEE. The CDR3 is 17 amino acids. The V and J ends lost 0 bases and 1 base respectively, with 11 bases between them. The CDR3 here is CASSVGAGASYNSPLHF. The DNA of the CDR3 is TGTGCCAGCAGCGTAGGGGCGGGGGCGTCCTATAATTCACCCCTCCACTTT.

The chain joins TRBV7-8 to TRBJ2-7; unclear D gene. Germline V CDR1 and CDR2: SGHVS, FQNEAQ. Trimming pared 1 base from V and 3 bases from J, leaving 13 bases between. CDR3 length: 15 residues. The CDR3 sequence: CASSLGQETYYEQYF. The CDR3 bases are TGTGCCAGCAGCTTAGGCCAGGAAACTTACTACGAGCAGTACTTC.

The J gene is TRBJ1-5, the V gene TRBV19; 8 bases agree with TRBD1. CDR1 is LNHDA and CDR2 is SQIVND in the germline V gene (reference sequence). The length of the CDR3 is 15 residues. Germline trimming cut 5 bases from V and 4 bases from J; bases unmatched to any gene: 7. For the CDR3, the DNA is TGTGCCAGTAGTTTCATGACAGGGGCGAATCAGCCCCAGCATTTT. Amino acid sequence: CASSFMTGANQPQHF.